The source of this TCR beta chain is a study of OX40 agonist ivuxolimab in advanced cancers. This clone was detected once. With 4 bases clipped from V and 7 bases from J, the junction kept 5 bases outside the gene matches. This CDR3 comprises 15 residues. CDR1 is MNHNS and CDR2 is SASEGT in the germline V gene. Produced via immunoSEQ multiplex PCR; TCRdb's table is partial and in-frame only. The profile shows approximately 99,000 clones, roughly 90% of them singletons. Sequencing was performed on CD4+ or CD8+ T cells sorted from blood, taken in a trial of the OX40 agonist ivuxolimab. This TCR was recovered from an adult with an advanced solid tumor such as melanoma, head and neck, liver or kidney cancer. The chain joins TRBV6-1 to TRBJ2-2; 11 bases align to TRBD2. The CDR3 bases are TGTGCCAGCAGTGGAACACTAGCGGGAGACGGGGAGCTGTTTTTT. Amino acids: CASSGTLAGDGELFF.